The rows below give T cell receptor beta chains drawn from one sample of a study of shared clonotypes between healthy human individuals. Libraries were prepared by immunoSEQ multiplex PCR; TCRdb keeps only in-frame clonotypes and omits some of them. The sample lists some 980,000 clones; less than 85% were seen once. Sequenced input: memory CD4+ T cells sorted from blood. These receptors came from a man between 18 and 29 years old in good health. Each CDR3 is given with its conserved first and last residue. Fields, in order: V gene, J gene, clone size, D gene, CDR3 protein, CDR3 DNA. D genes are given only for firm matches. A clone size is listed for some rows: how often the clone was seen (once, few, many), or a class if it is expanded.

TRBV16	TRBJ1-4	few	.	CASSQLQGSEKLFF	TGTGCCAGCAGCCAGCTACAGGGTAGCGAAAAACTGTTTTTT
TRBV11-2	TRBJ1-6	.	.	CASSSFRDSPLHF	TGTGCCAGCAGCTCCTTTCGGGATTCACCCCTCCACTTT
TRBV6-6	TRBJ1-1	.	.	CASSYSTANTEAFF	TGTGCCAGCAGTTACTCGACAGCTAACACTGAAGCTTTCTTT
TRBV2	TRBJ1-2	.	TRBD1	CASNGQAYGYTF	TGTGCCAGCAATGGACAGGCGTATGGCTACACCTTC
TRBV7-2	TRBJ1-4	.	.	CASSLIGEKLFF	TGTGCCAGCAGCTTAATCGGAGAAAAACTGTTTTTT
TRBV6-1	TRBJ1-5	few	.	CASSEQRGRQPQHF	TGTGCCAGCAGTGAACAGAGAGGGCGGCAGCCCCAGCATTTT
TRBV6-5	TRBJ1-3	few	.	CASTQPSGNTIYF	TGTGCCAGCACGCAGCCTTCTGGAAACACCATATATTTT
TRBV5-6	TRBJ2-7	.	.	CASSPYLLAYEQYF	TGTGCCAGCAGCCCCTATCTTTTAGCCTACGAGCAGTACTTC
TRBV4-1	TRBJ2-4	.	.	CASSQVVGQKNIQYF	TGCGCCAGCAGCCAAGTTGTGGGTCAGAAAAACATTCAGTACTTC
TRBV13	TRBJ2-7	.	.	CASSLGRLRGQKKLYEQYF	TGTGCCAGCAGCTTAGGCCGGTTACGGGGGCAGAAGAAACTCTACGAGCAGTACTTC
TRBV7-8	TRBJ1-1	.	.	CASSLLLAGARAEAFF	TGTGCCAGCAGCTTACTGTTAGCCGGTGCTAGGGCTGAAGCTTTCTTT
TRBV16	TRBJ2-1	.	.	CASSPQALGLEQFF	TGTGCCAGCAGCCCCCAGGCTCTCGGGTTGGAGCAGTTCTTC
TRBV30	TRBJ1-1	.	.	CAWSHPSAMGTEAFF	TGTGCCTGGAGTCATCCATCGGCTATGGGCACTGAAGCTTTCTTT
TRBV7-2	TRBJ2-7	.	.	CASSPTGDLHEQYF	TGTGCCAGCAGCCCGACGGGGGATTTGCACGAGCAGTACTTC
TRBV23-1	TRBJ2-7	.	.	CASSQSWWGYEQYF	TGCGCCAGCAGTCAATCGTGGTGGGGCTACGAGCAGTACTTC
TRBV6-5	TRBJ1-5	.	.	CASSENFNQPQHF	TGTGCCAGCAGCGAAAACTTCAATCAGCCCCAGCATTTT
TRBV7-8	TRBJ1-4	.	.	CASRLDSYSTNEKLFF	TGTGCCAGCAGACTGGACAGTTACTCAACTAATGAAAAACTGTTTTTT
TRBV6-1	TRBJ2-3	.	TRBD2	CASRGLAGFTDTQYF	TGTGCCAGCAGGGGACTAGCGGGATTCACAGATACGCAGTATTTT
TRBV28	TRBJ2-1	.	TRBD2	CASTPAGSSYNEQFF	TGTGCCAGCACCCCAGCGGGGAGCTCCTACAATGAGCAGTTCTTC
TRBV30	TRBJ1-1	.	.	CARGTNIIGEAFF	TGCGCGCGGGGGACAAATATAATCGGTGAAGCTTTCTTT
TRBV5-4	TRBJ1-6	.	.	CASSLVFVKGVDSPLHF	TGTGCCAGCAGCTTGGTCTTCGTAAAGGGAGTAGATTCACCCCTCCACTTT
TRBV19	TRBJ2-7	.	.	CASSIGAGFSGTLSSYEQYF	TGTGCCAGTAGTATAGGGGCTGGTTTCTCTGGGACACTGAGCTCCTACGAGCAGTACTTC
TRBV11-2	TRBJ2-7	.	.	CASSLQQGLSEQYF	TGTGCCAGCAGCTTACAGCAGGGGTTGAGCGAGCAGTACTTC
TRBV18	TRBJ2-7	.	.	CASSQESSYEQYF	TGTGCCAGCTCACAGGAGAGCTCCTACGAGCAGTACTTC
TRBV28	TRBJ1-1	once	.	CASSLSPRRAEAFF	TGTGCCAGCAGTTTATCCCCCCGCCGAGCTGAAGCTTTCTTT
TRBV5-1	TRBJ1-2	.	.	CASSRGYGYTF	TGCGCCAGCAGCAGGGGGTATGGCTACACCTTC
TRBV28	TRBJ1-5	.	.	CASLEGYSNQPQHF	TGTGCCAGCCTGGAGGGGTATAGCAATCAGCCCCAGCATTTT
TRBV7-2	TRBJ1-4	.	TRBD1	CASSPVGGGFEKLFF	TGTGCCAGCAGCCCCGTGGGAGGGGGCTTTGAAAAACTGTTTTTT
TRBV19	TRBJ2-5	once	.	CASSSSDGETQYF	TGTGCCAGTAGTTCCTCGGACGGGGAGACCCAGTACTTC
TRBV5-1	TRBJ2-7	.	.	CASSLEQGIYEQYF	TGCGCCAGCAGCTTGGAACAGGGTATCTACGAGCAGTACTTC
TRBV29-1	TRBJ1-1	.	.	CSVELGVNTEAFF	TGCAGCGTTGAACTGGGCGTGAACACTGAAGCTTTCTTT
TRBV30	TRBJ1-4	few	TRBD1	CAWRLGQGNEKLFF	TGTGCCTGGAGATTGGGACAGGGTAATGAAAAACTGTTTTTT
TRBV5-1	TRBJ1-6	few	TRBD1	CASSSQGANSPLHF	TGCGCCAGCAGTTCACAGGGGGCTAATTCACCCCTCCACTTT
TRBV5-4	TRBJ1-2	.	.	CASSLFGRDNGYTF	TGTGCCAGCAGCTTGTTCGGCAGGGATAATGGCTACACCTTC
TRBV5-1	TRBJ1-2	.	TRBD1	CASSPRGRLQGYTF	TGCGCCAGCAGCCCCAGGGGGCGCTTACAGGGCTACACCTTC
TRBV18	TRBJ2-5	.	TRBD2	CASSRSGRETQYF	TGTGCCAGCTCCCGTAGCGGGAGGGAGACCCAGTACTTC
TRBV7-6	TRBJ2-3	.	.	CASSLGRMASTDTQYF	TGTGCCAGCAGCTTAGGGCGGATGGCTAGCACAGATACGCAGTATTTT
TRBV5-1	TRBJ2-7	.	TRBD1	CASSLTGLSSYEQYF	TGCGCCAGCAGCCTGACAGGGCTTAGCTCCTACGAGCAGTACTTC
TRBV7-9	TRBJ2-5	.	.	CASSFTGPQETQYF	TGTGCCAGCAGCTTCACAGGGCCCCAAGAGACCCAGTACTTC
TRBV28	TRBJ2-7	.	TRBD2	CASSGLVAGASYEQYF	TGTGCCAGCAGTGGCCTCGTAGCGGGAGCGTCCTACGAGCAGTACTTC
TRBV7-2	TRBJ1-2	.	TRBD1	CASSQSGGDRVSGGYTF	TGTGCCAGCAGCCAGTCGGGTGGGGACAGGGTATCAGGCGGCTACACCTTC
TRBV5-1	TRBJ2-1	.	.	CASSPDGLSYNEQFF	TGCGCCAGCAGCCCCGACGGCCTCTCCTACAATGAGCAGTTCTTC
TRBV28	TRBJ2-2	.	.	CASSSVGNTGELFF	TGTGCCAGCAGCAGTGTTGGGAACACCGGGGAGCTGTTTTTT
TRBV5-4	TRBJ1-2	.	TRBD1	CASSLDRGYGYTF	TGTGCCAGCAGCTTAGACAGGGGCTATGGCTACACCTTC
TRBV28	TRBJ1-2	.	.	CASSLSGNYGYTF	TGTGCCAGCAGTTTATCGGGTAACTATGGCTACACCTTC
TRBV7-9	TRBJ2-5	.	TRBD1	CASSSTDREKTQYF	TGTGCCAGCAGCTCCACGGACAGGGAGAAGACCCAGTACTTC
TRBV29-1	TRBJ2-5	.	TRBD1	CSVRDRQETQYF	TGCAGCGTTAGGGACAGGCAAGAGACCCAGTACTTC
TRBV27	TRBJ2-6	.	.	CASSFLSSGANVLTF	TGTGCCAGCAGTTTCCTAAGCTCTGGGGCCAACGTCCTGACTTTC